The 23 T cell receptor beta chains in this list originate from one sample, sequenced in a study of monozygotic twins with inflammatory bowel disease (dated by TCRdb to about 2019). The receptor library was made with 5' RACE. Sequenced on an Illumina HiSeq 2500. TCRdb reprocessed the reads and lists each CDR3 protein sequence as a single entry, with no DNA. The sample's table lists a count of roughly 300,000 distinct CDR3 sequences. The ten largest clones add up to over 5% of the sample. The material sequenced was blood. The receptor source for this set is a human donor with ulcerative colitis or Crohn's disease, or a healthy co-twin of an affected twin (not recorded which).

The chain uses TRBV13 and TRBJ2-7; TCRdb proposes TRBD2, but this gene call is untestable without DNA. The CDR3 length is 14 residues. Per the germline V gene, CDR1 is PRHDT and CDR2 is FYEKMQ (reference sequence). The CDR3 protein is CASSLGSLSGEQYF.

The rearrangement uses TRBV6-6 and TRBJ1-6; TCRdb selects TRBD1, and the lack of DNA leaves this call unchecked. The CDR3 spans 13 residues. In germline, CDR1 is MNHNY, CDR2 SVGAGI (reference sequence). This CDR3 reads CASNRPGNSPLHF.

This chain links TRBV7-9 with TRBJ2-7; there is no DNA to check the TCRdb D call of TRBD2. The CDR3 consists of 14 residues. Germline V gives CDR1 SEHNR, CDR2 FQNEAQ (reference sequence). CDR3 region: CASRATSGAYEQYF.

This chain joins TRBV14 and TRBJ2-4; TCRdb returns TRBD1, unconfirmable since there is no DNA. The CDR3 totals 13 residues. Germline V lookup: CDR1 SGHDN, CDR2 FVKESK. The CDR3 loop is CASSQGGVMIRYF.

This chain links TRBV6-4 with TRBJ2-1. The germline V gene has CDR1 MRHNA and CDR2 SNTAGT. This CDR3 has 15 residues. CDR3 sequence reads: CASSDGTSTYNEQFF.

V gene TRBV5-1 combines with J gene TRBJ2-3; the D gene TCRdb calls, TRBD1, cannot be checked with no DNA. CDR1 is SGHRS and CDR2 is YFSETQ in the germline V gene. The CDR3 totals 16 residues. The CDR3 spells CASSLRTGGVTDTQYF.

V gene TRBV11-2 combines with J gene TRBJ2-5; TCRdb proposes TRBD2, but this gene call is untestable without DNA. CDR1 SGHAT and CDR2 FQNNGV come from the germline V gene. CDR3 length: 21 residues. The CDR3 loop is CASSLDWVGAWASGTGETQYF.

The chain recombines TRBV27 with TRBJ2-7. The CDR3 contains 14 residues. Germline CDR1 reads MNHEY; CDR2 reads SMNVEV (reference sequence). The CDR3 loop reads CASSSQSAAYEQYF.

The V and J genes are TRBV4-3 and TRBJ2-7; TCRdb selects TRBD2, and the lack of DNA leaves this call unchecked. CDR1 and CDR2 from the germline V gene are LGHNA and YSLEER. CDR3 length equals 13 residues. The CDR3 loop reads CASSRGVNYEQYF.

J is TRBJ2-4 and V is TRBV18. Germline values: CDR1 KGHSH, CDR2 LQKENI. CDR3 length: 12 amino acids. CDR3 in amino acids: CASSPEAFDQYF.

The V call is TRBV3-1, the J call TRBJ2-2. This CDR3 spans 13 amino acids. The germline V gene encodes CDR1 LGHDT and CDR2 YNNKEL (reference sequence). The CDR3 region is CASSQEWGGELFF. Filled out from reference TRBV3-1 and TRBJ2-2, the complete variable domain reads DTAVSQTPKYLVTQMGNDKSIKCEQNLGHDTMYWYKQDSKKFLKIMFSYNNKELIINETVPNRFSPKSPDKAHLNLHINSLELGDSAVYFCASSQEWGGELFFGEGSRLTVL.

The genes are TRBV7-2 and TRBJ2-7. Germline CDR1 reads SGHTA; CDR2 reads FQGNSA. This CDR3 region has 14 residues. The CDR3 loop reads CASSQRPKIYEQYF.

The CDR3 spells CASRKTSGGQYEQYF. The J gene is TRBJ2-7, the V gene TRBV27; the TCRdb D gene call, TRBD2, has no DNA to confirm it. The germline CDR1 and CDR2 sequences are MNHEY and SMNVEV (reference sequence). The CDR3 spans 15 residues.

The chain combines TRBV10-3 with TRBJ2-5; TCRdb selects TRBD1, and the lack of DNA leaves this call unchecked. Germline loops: CDR1 ENHRY, CDR2 SYGVKD. This CDR3 is built from 14 residues. CDR3 residues: CAISDQGWQETQYF.

This chain uses TRBV12-3 or TRBV12-4 with TRBJ2-1; the D call of TRBD2 rests on TCRdb alone, since no DNA is present to check it. This CDR3 region has 15 residues. CDR3 residues: CASSLLAGGSHEQFF.

The rearrangement links TRBV7-9 to TRBJ2-7; TCRdb indicates TRBD1, and absent DNA this call remains unverified. Looked up from germline, CDR1 is SEHNR and CDR2 is FQNEAQ (reference sequence). The CDR3 is made up of 16 amino acids. CDR3: CASSYPTGSFWNEQYF.

The chain joins TRBV7-7 to TRBJ2-3; absent DNA, TCRdb's TRBD1 call cannot be checked. There are 14 residues in the CDR3. CDR1 and CDR2 from the germline V gene are SSHAT and FNYEAQ (reference sequence). CDR3 region: CASSQDRPGDTQYF.

This chain links TRBV5-1 with TRBJ1-4. This CDR3 has 15 amino acids. Germline V gene data show CDR1 as SGHRS and CDR2 as YFSETQ. CDR3 loop: CASSLAAAGHEKLFF. The full variable domain, its missing parts supplied by reference TRBV5-1 and TRBJ1-4, is KAGVTQTPRYLIKTRGQQVTLSCSPISGHRSVSWYQQTPGQGLQFLFEYFSETQRNKGNFPGRFSGRQFSNSRSEMNVSTLELGDSALYLCASSLAAAGHEKLFFGSGTQLSVL.

The chain recombines TRBV20-1 with TRBJ2-1; TCRdb selects TRBD1, and the lack of DNA leaves this call unchecked. Germline V gene lookup returns CDR1 DFQATT and CDR2 SNEGSKA (reference sequence). This CDR3 has 11 amino acids. CDR3 in amino acids: CSARAFQGQFF.

The J gene is TRBJ1-5, the V gene TRBV20-1. The CDR3 runs 15 residues. CDR1 is DFQATT, CDR2 SNEGSKA, per germline (reference sequence). This chain's CDR3 is CSARETRSRTQPQHF.

The chain employs TRBV11-1 and TRBJ2-1; TCRdb's D call of TRBD2 is untestable without DNA. The germline CDR1 and CDR2 sequences are SGHAT and FQDESV (reference sequence). The CDR3 is made up of 18 amino acids. The CDR3: CASSSQGSGLAQYNEQFF.

J is TRBJ1-4 and V is TRBV12-3 or TRBV12-4. This CDR3 spans 13 amino acids. The CDR3 here is CASSRKGHEKLFF.

The rearrangement links TRBV5-1 to TRBJ2-1; TCRdb lists TRBD1, though no DNA is available to test this call. The CDR3 has 15 amino acids. From germline, CDR1 is SGHRS and CDR2 YFSETQ. This chain's CDR3 is CASSLGGGTHNEQFF.